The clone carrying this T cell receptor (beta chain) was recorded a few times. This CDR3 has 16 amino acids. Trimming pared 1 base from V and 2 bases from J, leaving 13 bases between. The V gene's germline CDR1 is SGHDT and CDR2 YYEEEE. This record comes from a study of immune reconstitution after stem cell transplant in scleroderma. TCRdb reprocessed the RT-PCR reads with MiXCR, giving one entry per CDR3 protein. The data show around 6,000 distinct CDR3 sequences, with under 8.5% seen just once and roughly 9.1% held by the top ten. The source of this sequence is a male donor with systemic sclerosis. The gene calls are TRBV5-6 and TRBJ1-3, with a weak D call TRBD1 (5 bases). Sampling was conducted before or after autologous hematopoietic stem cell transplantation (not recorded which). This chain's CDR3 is CASSLSWGYAGNTIYF. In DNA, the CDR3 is TGTGCCAGCAGCTTGTCCTGGGGGTACGCTGGAAACACCATATATTTT. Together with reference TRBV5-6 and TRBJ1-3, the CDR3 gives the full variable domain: DAGVTQSPTHLIKTRGQQVTLRCSPKSGHDTVSWYQQALGQGPQFIFQYYEEEERQRGNFPDRFSGHQFPNYSSELNVNALLLGDSALYLCASSLSWGYAGNTIYFGEGSWLTVV.